The rows below give T cell receptor beta chains drawn from one sample of a study of T cell changes during pregnancy in multiple sclerosis. Only in-frame clones appear in the TCRdb table, and some are missing; sequencing was by immunoSEQ multiplex PCR. The sample shows about 93,000 clones, roughly 92% of them seen only once. Sequencing used peripheral blood, obtained after pregnancy. The receptors here all came from a female donor with multiple sclerosis, enrolled in a pregnancy study. CDR3s include the opening cysteine and the closing phenylalanine or tryptophan. D genes are given only for firm matches. Clone sizes are given selectively: once, few, many, or a class where the clone is expanded.

NA	TRBV4-3	NA	TRBJ1-4	CASSQEVLLGTGMAEKLFF	TGCGCCAGCAGCCAAGAGGTTTTGTTGGGTACGGGTATGGCTGAAAAACTGTTTTTT
NA	TRBV25-1	NA	TRBJ1-6	CASTLSYNSPLHF	TGTGCCAGCACCCTCTCCTATAATTCACCCCTCCACTTT
NA	TRBV6-6	NA	TRBJ1-1	CASSYAGTYNTEAFF	TGTGCCAGCAGTTACGCCGGGACATATAACACTGAAGCTTTCTTT
NA	TRBV21-1	NA	TRBJ1-4	CASSKETGGREKLFF	TGTGCCAGCAGCAAAGAGACAGGGGGCCGTGAAAAACTGTTTTTT
NA	TRBV9	NA	TRBJ2-2	CASSVRGSYTGELFF	TGTGCCAGCAGCGTGCGGGGTTCGTACACCGGGGAGCTGTTTTTT
NA	TRBV7-2	NA	TRBJ2-7	CASSLGGTTYEQYF	TGTGCCAGCAGCTTAGGGGGCACCACCTACGAGCAGTACTTC
TRBD2	TRBV9	NA	TRBJ2-1	CASSRSGSSYNEQFF	TGTGCCAGCAGCCGTAGCGGGAGTAGTTACAATGAGCAGTTCTTC
NA	TRBV11-2	NA	TRBJ1-2	CASSLPGVYGYTF	TGTGCCAGCAGCTTACCAGGCGTCTATGGCTACACCTTC
TRBD2	TRBV6-4	NA	TRBJ2-1	CASSDLTSGHNEQFF	TGTGCCAGCAGTGACCTAACTAGCGGTCACAATGAGCAGTTCTTC
TRBD1	TRBV2	NA	TRBJ2-2	CASSGRGQENTGELFF	TGTGCCAGCAGTGGGCGGGGACAGGAGAACACCGGGGAGCTGTTTTTT
NA	TRBV28	NA	TRBJ1-3	CAIWDTGNTIYF	TGTGCCATCTGGGACACGGGAAACACCATATATTTT
NA	TRBV11-2	NA	TRBJ2-3	CASSLDRRRLDTDTQYF	TGTGCCAGCAGCTTAGATCGCCGCAGGCTGGACACAGATACGCAGTATTTT
TRBD1	TRBV5-1	NA	TRBJ2-7	CASSLSPGQWTYEQYF	TGCGCCAGCAGCTTGTCACCGGGACAGTGGACGTACGAGCAGTACTTC
NA	TRBV5-1	NA	TRBJ1-4	CASSLDRLGEGKLFF	TGCGCCAGCAGCTTGGATCGGCTCGGGGAGGGGAAACTGTTTTTT
NA	TRBV18	NA	TRBJ2-1	CASSPPPTGEQFF	TGTGCCAGCTCACCACCCCCCACCGGTGAGCAGTTCTTC
NA	TRBV4-3	NA	TRBJ1-2	CASSQDTAGGYGYTF	TGCGCCAGCAGCCAAGATACTGCAGGTGGCTATGGCTACACCTTC
NA	TRBV2	NA	TRBJ1-2	CASTYRENYGYTF	TGTGCCAGCACTTACCGGGAGAACTATGGCTACACCTTC
TRBD2	TRBV7-2	NA	TRBJ2-7	CASSLSAGAREQYF	TGTGCCAGCAGCCTCTCGGCGGGAGCCCGTGAGCAGTACTTC
NA	TRBV2	once	TRBJ2-3	CATKEGFSPDTQYF	TGTGCCACCAAGGAGGGGTTTAGCCCAGATACGCAGTATTTT
NA	TRBV19	NA	TRBJ1-2	CASSIWGVGSIDGYTF	TGTGCCAGTAGTATCTGGGGAGTGGGATCTATTGATGGCTACACCTTC
NA	TRBV6-5	NA	TRBJ1-1	CASSYSTGEAFF	TGTGCCAGCAGTTACTCCACGGGGGAAGCTTTCTTT
TRBD1	TRBV4-3	NA	TRBJ2-1	CASSQQATGNNEQFF	TGCGCCAGCAGCCAACAAGCGACAGGGAATAATGAGCAGTTCTTC
TRBD1	TRBV9	NA	TRBJ2-5	CASSAKGGTGGRETQYF	TGTGCCAGCAGCGCGAAGGGAGGGACAGGGGGAAGAGAGACCCAGTACTTC
NA	TRBV19	NA	TRBJ2-5	CASSIGVRGETQYF	TGTGCCAGTAGTATAGGAGTGAGGGGGGAGACCCAGTACTTC
NA	TRBV4-3	NA	TRBJ1-2	CASSQEGTGVGANYGYTF	TGCGCCAGCAGCCAAGAAGGGACGGGGGTTGGGGCTAACTATGGCTACACCTTC
TRBD1	TRBV2	NA	TRBJ1-1	CASSGQGNTEAFF	TGTGCCAGCAGTGGACAGGGTAACACTGAAGCTTTCTTT
NA	TRBV28	NA	TRBJ1-2	CASSFGGGYTF	TGTGCCAGCAGTTTCGGAGGCGGCTACACCTTC
NA	TRBV20-1	NA	TRBJ2-1	CSARQYNEQFF	TGCAGTGCTAGACAGTACAATGAGCAGTTCTTC
TRBD2	TRBV27	NA	TRBJ2-3	CASSLGVLAGSTDTQYF	TGTGCCAGCAGTTTAGGGGTACTAGCGGGTAGCACAGATACGCAGTATTTT
NA	TRBV14	NA	TRBJ2-1	CASSHSGTEQFF	TGTGCCAGCAGCCACAGCGGTACTGAGCAGTTCTTC
NA	TRBV30	NA	TRBJ2-5	CAWSPTDRETQYF	TGTGCCTGGAGCCCGACAGACCGGGAGACCCAGTACTTC
NA	TRBV5-1	NA	TRBJ1-2	CASSYDTGNYGYTF	TGCGCCAGCAGTTATGACACAGGGAACTATGGCTACACCTTC
TRBD2	TRBV5-1	NA	TRBJ2-1	CASSTTGLALYNEQFF	TGCGCCAGCAGCACGACCGGACTAGCGCTCTACAATGAGCAGTTCTTC
NA	TRBV11-1	once	TRBJ1-1	CASSSSDLTAEAFF	TGTGCCAGCAGCTCATCCGACCTCACAGCTGAAGCTTTCTTT
NA	TRBV6-5	NA	TRBJ1-1	CATRQAMNTEAFF	TGTGCCACCCGACAGGCCATGAACACTGAAGCTTTCTTT
NA	TRBV2	NA	TRBJ2-5	CASSQSLTVTQETQYF	TGTGCCAGCAGTCAATCCCTGACAGTGACCCAAGAGACCCAGTACTTC
TRBD1	TRBV19	NA	TRBJ1-5	CASNTGGYSNQPQHF	TGTGCCAGTAATACAGGGGGTTATAGCAATCAGCCCCAGCATTTT
TRBD2	TRBV2	NA	TRBJ2-1	CASRGAGGYWNEQFF	TGTGCCAGCAGGGGAGCGGGAGGTTATTGGAATGAGCAGTTCTTC
NA	TRBV6-5	NA	TRBJ1-3	CASSSITTYSGNTIYF	TGTGCCAGCAGTTCGATCACCACTTACTCTGGAAACACCATATATTTT
TRBD2	TRBV29-1	NA	TRBJ2-7	CSVAGGETYEQYF	TGCAGCGTTGCCGGGGGGGAGACCTACGAGCAGTACTTC
TRBD1	TRBV6-1	NA	TRBJ1-2	CASSEEFGTGDGYTF	TGTGCCAGCAGTGAAGAATTTGGGACAGGGGACGGCTACACCTTC
NA	TRBV29-1	NA	TRBJ2-7	CSVERARAPGVEQYF	TGCAGCGTTGAAAGGGCCCGCGCCCCGGGAGTGGAGCAGTACTTC
NA	TRBV27	NA	TRBJ1-5	CASSSGQLSNQPQHF	TGTGCCAGCAGCAGCGGACAGCTCAGCAATCAGCCCCAGCATTTT
TRBD2	TRBV15	NA	TRBJ2-1	CATSRDINFEGLGFF	TGTGCCACCAGCAGAGATATCAATTTTGAGGGACTAGGGTTCTTC
TRBD1	TRBV7-8	NA	TRBJ2-7	CASSFRGQAYEQYF	TGTGCCAGCAGCTTTAGGGGGCAAGCCTACGAGCAGTACTTC
NA	TRBV5-8	NA	TRBJ2-2	CASSSPSGPHTGELFF	TGTGCCAGCAGCTCCCCCAGTGGGCCGCACACCGGGGAGCTGTTTTTT
TRBD1	TRBV5-1	once	TRBJ1-1	CASSLTGGNTEAFF	TGCGCCAGCAGCTTGACAGGGGGGAACACTGAAGCTTTCTTT
NA	TRBV5-1	NA	TRBJ1-1	CASSLGGLPPLSTEAFF	TGCGCCAGCAGCTTGGGAGGACTTCCACCCCTTAGCACTGAAGCTTTCTTT
TRBD1	TRBV19	NA	TRBJ2-7	CASTDREHEQYF	TGTGCCAGCACTGACAGGGAGCACGAGCAGTACTTC
TRBD1	TRBV7-2	NA	TRBJ2-7	CASSLAPTGALYEQYF	TGTGCCAGCAGCTTAGCTCCGACAGGGGCGTTATACGAGCAGTACTTC
TRBD1	TRBV2	NA	TRBJ1-5	CASSEFGTDNQPQHF	TGTGCCAGCAGTGAATTCGGGACAGACAATCAGCCCCAGCATTTT
NA	TRBV2	NA	TRBJ2-2	CASRWTQNTGELFF	TGTGCCAGCAGATGGACTCAGAACACCGGGGAGCTGTTTTTT
NA	TRBV6-5	NA	TRBJ2-7	CASSYSTYGSYEQYF	TGTGCCAGCAGTTACTCGACTTACGGCTCCTACGAGCAGTACTTC